Shown below are 21 T cell receptor beta chains from a single sample sequenced in a study of response to subunit inactivated influenza vaccine (dated by TCRdb to 2016 to 2018). The library was built by means of RT-PCR. Sequencer: Illumina HiSeq 2500. Through fastp at Q25 and MiXCR, TCRdb rebuilt clones from the public reads, retaining in-frame beta chains. Each entry merges the rows of one CDR3 protein and shows their most common DNA and genes. The sample table records hundreds of thousands of distinct CDR3 sequences; about 15% of these occur just once. Together, the top ten hold 6.5% to 8.5% of the sample. The sample was PBMCs from blood, taken around two weeks before vaccination. The receptors were sampled from a man in his forties or fifties who received an inactivated influenza vaccine. Donor details come from another sample of the same person, matched by shared clones.

In this sample, this clonotype turned up a few times. The V and J genes are TRBV12-3 or TRBV12-4 and TRBJ2-3; D is perhaps TRBD2 (6 bases). V lost 3 bases and J lost 6, with 10 bases in between. This CDR3 is built from 13 residues. The CDR3 sequence: CASSFTSGDTQYF. The DNA of the CDR3 is TGTGCCAGCAGTTTCACAAGCGGGGATACGCAGTATTTT.

This clonotype was seen more than once but under ten times. The V and J genes are TRBV5-1 and TRBJ2-3; 10 nucleotides align to TRBD2. The ends lost 3 bases at V and 4 bases at J; junction bases unmatched: 2. Per the germline V gene, CDR1 is SGHRS and CDR2 is YFSETQ. The CDR3 totals 14 residues. CDR3 in DNA: TGCGCCAGCAGCTCTAGCGGGAGCTCAGATACGCAGTATTTT. It encodes CASSSSGSSDTQYF.

This clonotype has ten or more counts. This sequence joins TRBV6-2 or TRBV6-3 and TRBJ1-5; D is uncertain. The germline CDR1 and CDR2 sequences are MNHEY and SVGEGT. The CDR3 has 15 amino acids. V lost 4 bases and J 2 bases, leaving 12 bases between the germline ends. The CDR3 loop is CASSFGLGGNQPQHF. CDR3 in DNA: TGTGCCAGCAGTTTCGGACTCGGGGGCAATCAGCCCCAGCATTTT.

In its sample, this clonotype was seen a few times. The V and J genes are TRBV30 and TRBJ2-2; D gene ambiguous. V lost 3 bases and J 4 bases, leaving 21 bases between the germline ends. Germline V gives CDR1 GTSNPN, CDR2 SVGIG (reference sequence). The CDR3 is made up of 17 amino acids. For the CDR3, the DNA is TGTGCCTGGAGCGATATCCTTTGGTCGGATTCCACCGGGGAGCTGTTTTTT. Encoded protein: CAWSDILWSDSTGELFF.

Many counts were recorded for this clonotype. This chain uses TRBV6-2 or TRBV6-3 with TRBJ2-1, with D hard to call. Trimming left V 2 bases short and J 8 bases short, with 13 bases between. The CDR3 covers 14 residues. Germline CDR1 is MNHEY and CDR2 is SVGEGT. CDR3 loop: CASSYGNPDDEQFF. As DNA, the CDR3 is TGTGCCAGCAGTTACGGGAACCCAGACGATGAGCAGTTCTTC.

This clonotype was observed a handful of times. The chain joins TRBV3-1 to TRBJ2-5, with TRBD1 matching 7 bases. The CDR3 length is 15 residues. V was pared by 4 bases and J by 2 bases, with 7 bases of the junction left unmatched. CDR1 is LGHDT, CDR2 YNNKEL, per germline (reference sequence). This chain's CDR3 is CASSPDPGQQETQYF. The CDR3 DNA reads as TGTGCCAGCAGCCCCGACCCGGGACAGCAAGAGACCCAGTACTTC.

The chain joins TRBV4-1 to TRBJ2-2; tentative D call: TRBD1 (6 bases). Germline CDR1 MGHRA, CDR2 YSYEKL. This CDR3 spans 14 amino acids. Deletions cut 6 bases from V and 6 bases from J, with 14 bases between. The CDR3, as DNA: TGCGCCAGCAGGTCGGACAGCGGCTCCGGGGAGCTGTTTTTT. Its protein product is CASRSDSGSGELFF.

This clonotype was counted a few times. The chain carries TRBV28 and TRBJ2-7, with 7 bases matching TRBD2. In germline, CDR1 is MDHEN, CDR2 SYDVKM. V gave up 6 bases and J gave up 2 bases; unmatched junction bases: 19. CDR3 length: 18 amino acids. The CDR3 protein is CASSPTPLLLAGAYEQYF. The CDR3 DNA reads TGTGCCAGCAGCCCGACACCTCTACTTCTGGCGGGAGCCTACGAGCAGTACTTC. The variable domain in full, with the rest retrieved from reference TRBV28 and TRBJ2-7, is DVKVTQSSRYLVKRTGEKVFLECVQDMDHENMFWYRQDPGLGLRLIYFSYDVKMKEKGDIPEGYSVSREKKERFSLILESASTNQTSMYLCASSPTPLLLAGAYEQYFGPGTRLTVT.

This chain joins TRBV12-3 or TRBV12-4 and TRBJ2-2; 10 bases are a match to TRBD1. After removal of 6 bases from V and 5 bases from J, the junction contained 9 bases not matched to a gene. The CDR3 loop spans 16 amino acids. CDR3 region: CASRDRQGARTGELFF. As DNA, the CDR3 is TGTGCCAGCAGGGATAGACAGGGGGCGCGAACCGGGGAGCTGTTTTTT.

J is TRBJ2-1 and V is TRBV5-1, with 15 bases that match TRBD2. CDR1 and CDR2 from the germline V gene are SGHRS and YFSETQ. V trimming: 4 bases; J trimming: 8 bases; junction bases outside the gene matches: 16. This CDR3 has 19 residues. CDR3: CASSRGLAGGSTRGDEQFF. The CDR3 bases are TGCGCCAGCAGCCGAGGACTAGCGGGGGGGTCCACCCGGGGGGATGAGCAGTTCTTC.

This clonotype has a handful of counts. The rearrangement uses TRBV29-1 and TRBJ2-5; 10 bases are shared with TRBD1. V was clipped by 6 bases and J by 3 bases; unmatched bases: 7. This CDR3 is 14 amino acids long. CDR1 SQVTM and CDR2 ANQGSEA come from the germline V gene. CDR3 region: CSVVTGTGEETQYF. The CDR3 region has the DNA TGCAGCGTAGTGACCGGGACAGGGGAAGAGACCCAGTACTTC.

This clonotype has just a few counts. V is TRBV5-1 and J is TRBJ1-3; TRBD1 matches at 8 bases. Germline assignment: CDR1 SGHRS and CDR2 YFSETQ. Unmatched junction bases numbered 5, after V lost 0 bases and J lost 6 bases. This CDR3 is 15 amino acids long. The CDR3 DNA follows: TGCGCCAGCAGCTTGGAAGACAGGGGCGCAAACACCATATATTTT. This codes for CASSLEDRGANTIYF.

The chain recombines TRBV11-2 with TRBJ1-1; no clear D gene. CDR3 length: 14 residues. Between the trimmed V and J ends, which lost 5 bases and 0 bases, there was a span of 10 bases. Germline lookup yields CDR1 SGHAT and CDR2 FQNNGV. The CDR3 DNA reads TGTGCCAGCAGCCCGCCACCACTGAACACTGAAGCTTTCTTT. Translated: CASSPPPLNTEAFF.

The gene calls are TRBV29-1 and TRBJ2-5, with 9 bases aligning to TRBD1. After removal of 4 bases from V and 2 bases from J, the junction contained 5 bases not matched to a gene. The CDR3 totals 14 residues. Per the germline V gene, CDR1 is SQVTM and CDR2 is ANQGSEA. The chain's CDR3 is CSVVDRGGQETQYF. CDR3 nucleotide sequence: TGCAGCGTTGTGGACAGGGGCGGTCAAGAGACCCAGTACTTC.

The chain carries TRBV9 and TRBJ2-2, with 12 bases lining up with TRBD2. CDR3 length: 16 amino acids. Germline assignment: CDR1 SGDLS and CDR2 YYNGEE. J gave up 5 bases and V 3 bases, and 5 bases lay outside the gene matches. CDR3 loop: CASSATGLAGTGELFF. Written as DNA, the CDR3 is TGTGCCAGCAGCGCTACCGGACTAGCGGGGACCGGGGAGCTGTTTTTT.

The V gene is TRBV20-1, the J gene TRBJ2-7; 12 nucleotides align to TRBD2. Trimming at V came to 6 bases and at J to 6 bases, leaving 12 bases not matched to a gene. Germline CDR1 DFQATT, CDR2 SNEGSKA (reference sequence). The CDR3 is made up of 15 amino acids. CDR3 amino acids: CSAPETSGSRVEQYF. The CDR3 nucleotides are TGCAGTGCGCCCGAGACTAGCGGGAGTCGGGTCGAGCAGTACTTC.

The V call is TRBV15, the J call TRBJ2-1; D not resolved. CDR3 length: 16 residues. The germline V gene encodes CDR1 LNHNV and CDR2 YYDKDF (reference sequence). V was trimmed by 1 base and J by 0 bases, leaving 10 bases between them. The CDR3: CATSRASTGSYNEQFF. The CDR3 DNA sequence: TGTGCCACCAGCAGAGCCTCAACTGGCTCCTACAATGAGCAGTTCTTC.

The chain couples TRBV10-3 to TRBJ2-1, with 9 bases that match TRBD2. This CDR3 has 21 residues. CDR1 and CDR2 (germline): ENHRY, SYGVKD. V was clipped by 2 bases and J by 8 bases; unmatched bases: 25. The CDR3 DNA is TGTGCCATCAGTGAGCCCCGACAGACTGGGCCTTGGCGGGAGGGAAGCGATGAGCAGTTCTTC. Translated, it gives CAISEPRQTGPWREGSDEQFF.

In its sample, this clonotype was seen a few times. V and J are TRBV6-2 or TRBV6-3 and TRBJ1-1; 8 nucleotides align to TRBD1. The CDR3 is 14 amino acids. Trimming took 6 bases from V and 8 from J; bases not matched to a gene: 11. The germline V gene has CDR1 MNHEY and CDR2 SVGEGT. The CDR3 is CASSPGQVLEEAFF. The CDR3, as DNA: TGTGCCAGCAGCCCGGGACAGGTCCTAGAGGAAGCTTTCTTT.

This clonotype was observed a handful of times. The chain recombines TRBV4-3 with TRBJ2-1, with D maybe TRBD2 (6 bases). V was shortened by 0 bases and J by 6 bases, with 12 bases between the two germline ends. Germline V gene sequence: CDR1 LGHNA, CDR2 YSLEER. The CDR3 runs to 15 residues. The CDR3 bases are TGCGCCAGCAGCCAAGACTCGGGAGTCCCCAATGAGCAGTTCTTC. Protein sequence: CASSQDSGVPNEQFF.

CDR3 bases: TGTGCCAGCAGTTTTACAGGGCGCGTTGGAAACACCATATATTTT. As protein: CASSFTGRVGNTIYF. The genes are TRBV28 and TRBJ1-3; D possibly corresponds to TRBD1 (6 bases). The CDR3 runs to 15 residues. V lost 3 bases to trimming and J lost 3 bases, with 12 bases between them. In germline, CDR1 is MDHEN, CDR2 SYDVKM. Looking up the rest from reference TRBV28 and TRBJ1-3 gives the full variable domain: DVKVTQSSRYLVKRTGEKVFLECVQDMDHENMFWYRQDPGLGLRLIYFSYDVKMKEKGDIPEGYSVSREKKERFSLILESASTNQTSMYLCASSFTGRVGNTIYFGEGSWLTVV.